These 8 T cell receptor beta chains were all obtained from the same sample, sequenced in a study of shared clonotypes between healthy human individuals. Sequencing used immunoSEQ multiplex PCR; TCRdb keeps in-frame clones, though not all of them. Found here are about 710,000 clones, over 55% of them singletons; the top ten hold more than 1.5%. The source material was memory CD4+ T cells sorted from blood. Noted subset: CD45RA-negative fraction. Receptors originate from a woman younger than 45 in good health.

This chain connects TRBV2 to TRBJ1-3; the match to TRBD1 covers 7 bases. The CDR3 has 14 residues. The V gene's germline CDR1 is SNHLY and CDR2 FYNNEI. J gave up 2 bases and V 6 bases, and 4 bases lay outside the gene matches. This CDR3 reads CASSGGQPGNTIYF. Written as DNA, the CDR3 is TGTGCCAGCAGCGGGGGACAGCCTGGAAACACCATATATTTT.

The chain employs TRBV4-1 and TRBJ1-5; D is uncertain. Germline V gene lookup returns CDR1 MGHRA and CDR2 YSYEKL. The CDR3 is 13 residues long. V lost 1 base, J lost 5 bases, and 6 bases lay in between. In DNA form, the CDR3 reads TGCGCCAGCAGCCAAGTGTCGGATCAGCCCCAGCATTTT. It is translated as CASSQVSDQPQHF.

The DNA of the CDR3 is TGTGCCAGCAGTTCCCACCGGGGGACAGGCTCCTACGAGCAGTACTTC. This translates into CASSSHRGTGSYEQYF. J is TRBJ2-7 and V is TRBV6-5; 8 bases agree with TRBD1. Unmatched junction bases numbered 8, after V lost 4 bases and J lost 0 bases. The CDR3 sequence is 16 residues long. The germline V gene encodes CDR1 MNHEY and CDR2 SVGAGI.

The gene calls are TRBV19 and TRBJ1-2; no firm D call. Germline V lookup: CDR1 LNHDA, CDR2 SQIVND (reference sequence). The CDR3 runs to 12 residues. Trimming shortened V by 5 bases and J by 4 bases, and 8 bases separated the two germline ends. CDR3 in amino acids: CASSSVFYGYTF. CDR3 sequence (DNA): TGTGCCAGTAGTTCGGTATTCTATGGCTACACCTTC.

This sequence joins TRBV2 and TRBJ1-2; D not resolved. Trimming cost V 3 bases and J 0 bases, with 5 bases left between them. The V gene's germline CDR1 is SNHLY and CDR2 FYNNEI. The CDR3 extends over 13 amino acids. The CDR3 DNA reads TGTGCCAGCAGTGACTCACCTAACTATGGCTACACCTTC. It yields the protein CASSDSPNYGYTF.

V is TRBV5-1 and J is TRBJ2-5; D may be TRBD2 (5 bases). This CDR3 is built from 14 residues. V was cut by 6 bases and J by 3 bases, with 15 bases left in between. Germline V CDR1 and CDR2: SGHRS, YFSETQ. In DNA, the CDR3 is TGCGCCAGCACCCAGGTTTTCGGGGAAGAGACCCAGTACTTC. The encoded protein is CASTQVFGEETQYF.

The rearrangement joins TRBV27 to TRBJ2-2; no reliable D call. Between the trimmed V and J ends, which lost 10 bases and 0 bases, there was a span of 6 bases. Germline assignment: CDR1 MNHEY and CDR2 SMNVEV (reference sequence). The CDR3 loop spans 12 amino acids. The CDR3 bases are TGTGCCAACATTTCGAACACCGGGGAGCTGTTTTTT. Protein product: CANISNTGELFF.

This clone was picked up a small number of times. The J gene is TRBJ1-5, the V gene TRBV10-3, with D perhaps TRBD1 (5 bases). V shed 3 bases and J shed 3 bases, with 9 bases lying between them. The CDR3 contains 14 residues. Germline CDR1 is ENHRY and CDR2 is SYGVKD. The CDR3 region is CAISDREYNQPQHF. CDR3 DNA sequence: TGTGCCATCAGTGACAGGGAGTACAATCAGCCCCAGCATTTT.